This record concerns one T cell receptor (beta chain) sequence. The sample originates from a study of blood T cell repertoires in COVID-19. Data came from immunoSEQ multiplex PCR; TCRdb stores just in-frame clones and leaves some out. Of about 88,000 clones listed, about 88% are singletons. Sequencing was performed on peripheral blood. The TCR was taken from a woman of 80 years or more with acute or convalescent COVID-19.

For the CDR3, the DNA is TGCGCCAGCAGCTTGGGACATAGCTCTGGAAACACCATATATTTT. Translating gives CASSLGHSSGNTIYF. The chain couples TRBV5-1 to TRBJ1-3; D not resolved. There are 15 residues in the CDR3. CDR1 and CDR2 from the germline V gene are SGHRS and YFSETQ. With 0 bases removed from V and 0 bases from J, the gap between germline ends came to 7 bases.